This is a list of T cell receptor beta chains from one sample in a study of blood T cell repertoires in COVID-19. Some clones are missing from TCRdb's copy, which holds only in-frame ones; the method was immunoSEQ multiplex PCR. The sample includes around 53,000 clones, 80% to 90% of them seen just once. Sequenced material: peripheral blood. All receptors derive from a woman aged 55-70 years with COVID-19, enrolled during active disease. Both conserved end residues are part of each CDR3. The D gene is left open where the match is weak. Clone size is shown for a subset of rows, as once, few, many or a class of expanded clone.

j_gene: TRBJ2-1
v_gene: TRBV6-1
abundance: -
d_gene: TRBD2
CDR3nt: TGTGCCAGCAGTGAAACAGGCCCAGCGGGGGTCTCCTACAATGAGCAGTTCTTC
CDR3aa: CASSETGPAGVSYNEQFF

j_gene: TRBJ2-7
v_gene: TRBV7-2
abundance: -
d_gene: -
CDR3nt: TGTGCCAGCAGAGAGGCTAGCACTGCGTCCTACGAGCAGTACTTC
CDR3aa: CASREASTASYEQYF

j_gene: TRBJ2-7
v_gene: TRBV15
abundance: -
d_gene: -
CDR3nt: TGTGCCACCAGCAGAGGAGGGGGAACAGGGAGTTCTGGAGAGCAGTACTTC
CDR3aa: CATSRGGGTGSSGEQYF

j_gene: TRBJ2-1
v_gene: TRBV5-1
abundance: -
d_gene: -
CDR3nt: TGCGCCAGCAGCCCTATTATGACAGGGACTTACAATGAGCAGTTCTTC
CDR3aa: CASSPIMTGTYNEQFF

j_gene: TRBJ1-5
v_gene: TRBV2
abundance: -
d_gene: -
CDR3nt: TGTGCCAGCAGTGGACAGACCAGCAATCAGCCCCAGCATTTT
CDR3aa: CASSGQTSNQPQHF

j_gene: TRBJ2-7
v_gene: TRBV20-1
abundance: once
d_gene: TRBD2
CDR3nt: TGCAGTGCTAGTTCTAGCGGGAGAGTCTTGGACGAGCAGTACTTC
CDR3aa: CSASSSGRVLDEQYF

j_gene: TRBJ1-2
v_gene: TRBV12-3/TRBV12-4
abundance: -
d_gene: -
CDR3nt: TGTGCCAGCAGTTCCGGACACAGGGCCGGCTACACCTTC
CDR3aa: CASSSGHRAGYTF

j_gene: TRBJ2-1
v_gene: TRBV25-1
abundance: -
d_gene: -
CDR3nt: TGTGCCAGCAGTGAACCAGGATTATACAATGAGCAGTTCTTC
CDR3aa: CASSEPGLYNEQFF

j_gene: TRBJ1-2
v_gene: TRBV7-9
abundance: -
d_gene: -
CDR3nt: TGTGCCAGCAGCTTGGGGGCGAACTATGGCTACACCTTC
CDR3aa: CASSLGANYGYTF

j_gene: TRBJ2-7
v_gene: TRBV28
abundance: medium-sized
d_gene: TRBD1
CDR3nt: TGTGCCAGCAGTTGGGACAGGGACGAGCAGTACTTC
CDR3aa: CASSWDRDEQYF

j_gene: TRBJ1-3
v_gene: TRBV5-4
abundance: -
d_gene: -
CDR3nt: TGTGCCAGCAGCTTAGAAAGGGGCGTTGGAAACACCATATATTTT
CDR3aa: CASSLERGVGNTIYF

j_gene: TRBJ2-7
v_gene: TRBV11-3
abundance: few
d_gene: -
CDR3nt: TGTGCCAGCAGCTTAGGTGGAGGGTTCGACGAGCAGTACTTC
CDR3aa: CASSLGGGFDEQYF

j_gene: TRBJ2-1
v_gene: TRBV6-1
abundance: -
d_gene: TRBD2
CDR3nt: TGTGCCAGCAGTGAAGCAGCGGGAGGCATTGTTGAGCAGTTCTTC
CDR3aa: CASSEAAGGIVEQFF

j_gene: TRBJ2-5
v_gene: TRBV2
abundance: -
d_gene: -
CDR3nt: TGTGCCAGCAGGACTAGTCTAAGAGAGACCCAGTACTTC
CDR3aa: CASRTSLRETQYF

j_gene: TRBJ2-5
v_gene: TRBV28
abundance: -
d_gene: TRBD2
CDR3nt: TGTGCCAGCAGTCCACCCCGCCGACTAGCGGTATACCGTCCGGAGACCCAGTACTTC
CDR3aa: CASSPPRRLAVYRPETQYF

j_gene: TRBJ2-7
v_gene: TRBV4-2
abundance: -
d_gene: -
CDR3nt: TGTGCCAGCAGCCAAGAGCAGCGGAGCGCCTACGAGCAGTACTTC
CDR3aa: CASSQEQRSAYEQYF

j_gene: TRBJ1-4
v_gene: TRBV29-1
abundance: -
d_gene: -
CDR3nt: TGCAGCGTTGAAGATGGGACGGGGGATGAAAAACTGTTTTTT
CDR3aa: CSVEDGTGDEKLFF

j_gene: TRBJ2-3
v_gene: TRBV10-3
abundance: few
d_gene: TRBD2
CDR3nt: TGTGCCATCCGGGGGGGGCCCTCAGATACGCAGTATTTT
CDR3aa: CAIRGGPSDTQYF

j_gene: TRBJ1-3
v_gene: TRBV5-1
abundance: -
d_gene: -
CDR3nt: TGCGCCAGCAGTCTTCAGAGGGGAAACACCATATATTTT
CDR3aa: CASSLQRGNTIYF

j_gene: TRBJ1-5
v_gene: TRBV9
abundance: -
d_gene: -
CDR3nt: TGTGCCAGCAGCGTCGGCCTACAGGACAATCAGCCCCAGCATTTT
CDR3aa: CASSVGLQDNQPQHF

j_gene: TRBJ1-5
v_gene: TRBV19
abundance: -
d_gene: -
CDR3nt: TGTGCCAGTAGTATTCTACAGGGAATTCAGCCCCAGCATTTT
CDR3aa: CASSILQGIQPQHF

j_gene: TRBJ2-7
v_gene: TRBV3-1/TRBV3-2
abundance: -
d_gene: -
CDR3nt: TGTGCCAGCAGCCAAGAGGGACTTCTCTACGAGCAGTACTTC
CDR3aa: CASSQEGLLYEQYF

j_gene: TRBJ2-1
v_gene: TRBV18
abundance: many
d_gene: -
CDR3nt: TGTGCCAGCTCAACGGGACACAACAATGAGCAGTTCTTC
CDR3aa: CASSTGHNNEQFF

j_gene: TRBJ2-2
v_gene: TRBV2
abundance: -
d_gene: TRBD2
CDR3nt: TGTGCCAGCAGTGGGCCAGCGGGAAACACCGGGGAGCTGTTTTTT
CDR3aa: CASSGPAGNTGELFF